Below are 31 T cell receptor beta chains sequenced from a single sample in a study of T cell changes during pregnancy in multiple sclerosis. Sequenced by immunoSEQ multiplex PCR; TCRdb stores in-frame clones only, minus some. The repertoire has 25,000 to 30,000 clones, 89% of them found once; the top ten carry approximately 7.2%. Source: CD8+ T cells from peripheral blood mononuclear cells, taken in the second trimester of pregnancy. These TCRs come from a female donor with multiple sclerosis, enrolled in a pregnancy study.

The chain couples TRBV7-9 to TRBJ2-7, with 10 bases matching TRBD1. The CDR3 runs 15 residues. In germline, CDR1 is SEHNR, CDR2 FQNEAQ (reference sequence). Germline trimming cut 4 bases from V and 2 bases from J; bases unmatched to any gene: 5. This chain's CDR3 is CASSSRDRGAYEQYF. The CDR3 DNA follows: TGTGCCAGCAGCTCCCGGGACAGGGGAGCCTACGAGCAGTACTTC.

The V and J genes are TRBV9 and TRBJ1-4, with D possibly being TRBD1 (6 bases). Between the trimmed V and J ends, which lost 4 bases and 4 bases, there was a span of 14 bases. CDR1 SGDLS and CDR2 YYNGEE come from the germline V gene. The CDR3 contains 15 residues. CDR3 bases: TGTGCCAGCAGCCCCGGGACACTGGGTAATGAAAAACTGTTTTTT. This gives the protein CASSPGTLGNEKLFF.

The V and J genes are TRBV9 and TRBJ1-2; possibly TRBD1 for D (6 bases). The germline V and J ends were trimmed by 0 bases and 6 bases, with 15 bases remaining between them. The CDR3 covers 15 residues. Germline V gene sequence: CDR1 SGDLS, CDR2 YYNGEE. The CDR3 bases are TGTGCCAGCAGCGTAGGACAGGTACGGCAGGATGGCTACACCTTC. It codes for CASSVGQVRQDGYTF.

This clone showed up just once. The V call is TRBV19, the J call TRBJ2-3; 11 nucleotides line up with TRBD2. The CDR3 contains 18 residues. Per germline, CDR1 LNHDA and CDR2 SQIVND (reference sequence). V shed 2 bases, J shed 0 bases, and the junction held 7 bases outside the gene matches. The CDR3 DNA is TGTGCCAGTAGTATAAACCGACTAGCGGGGAGAAGCACAGATACGCAGTATTTT. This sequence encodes CASSINRLAGRSTDTQYF.

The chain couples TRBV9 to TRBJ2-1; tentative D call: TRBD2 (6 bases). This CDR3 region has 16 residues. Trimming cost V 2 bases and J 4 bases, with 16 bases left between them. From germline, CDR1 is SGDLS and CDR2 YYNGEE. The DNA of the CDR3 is TGTGCCAGCAGCGTGGCAGGGTCAGCGGGTTACAATGAGCAGTTCTTC. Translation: CASSVAGSAGYNEQFF.

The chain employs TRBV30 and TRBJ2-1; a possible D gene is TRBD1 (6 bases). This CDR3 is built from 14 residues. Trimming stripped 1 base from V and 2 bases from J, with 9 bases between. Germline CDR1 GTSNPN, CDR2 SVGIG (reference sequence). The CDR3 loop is CAWSDWGPYNEQFF. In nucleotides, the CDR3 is TGTGCCTGGAGTGATTGGGGGCCCTACAATGAGCAGTTCTTC.

The CDR3, as DNA: TGTGCCAGCAGCTTAGAACGGAACTATGGCTACACCTTC. Translation: CASSLERNYGYTF. The chain couples TRBV13 to TRBJ1-2, with D hard to call. The CDR3 has 13 amino acids. V was shortened by 1 base and J by 2 bases, with 5 bases between the two germline ends. Per the germline V gene, CDR1 is PRHDT and CDR2 is FYEKMQ (reference sequence).

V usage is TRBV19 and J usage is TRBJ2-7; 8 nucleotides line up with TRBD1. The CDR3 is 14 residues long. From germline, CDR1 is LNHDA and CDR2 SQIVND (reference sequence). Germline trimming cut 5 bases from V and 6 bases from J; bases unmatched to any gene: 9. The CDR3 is CASSPGQGYAEQYF. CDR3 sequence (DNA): TGTGCCAGTAGTCCTGGACAGGGTTACGCCGAGCAGTACTTC.

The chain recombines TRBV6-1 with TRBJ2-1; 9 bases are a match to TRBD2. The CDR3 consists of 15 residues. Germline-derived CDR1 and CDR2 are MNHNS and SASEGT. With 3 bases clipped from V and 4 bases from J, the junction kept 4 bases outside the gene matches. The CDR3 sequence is CASSDPAGGYNEQFF. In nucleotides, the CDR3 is TGTGCCAGCAGTGACCCAGCGGGGGGTTACAATGAGCAGTTCTTC.

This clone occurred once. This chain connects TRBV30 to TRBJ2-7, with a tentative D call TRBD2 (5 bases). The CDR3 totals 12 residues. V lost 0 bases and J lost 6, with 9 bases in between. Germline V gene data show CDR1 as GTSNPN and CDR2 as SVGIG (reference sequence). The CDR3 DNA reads TGTGCCTGGAGTGTGCACGGACTCGAGCAGTACTTC. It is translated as CAWSVHGLEQYF.

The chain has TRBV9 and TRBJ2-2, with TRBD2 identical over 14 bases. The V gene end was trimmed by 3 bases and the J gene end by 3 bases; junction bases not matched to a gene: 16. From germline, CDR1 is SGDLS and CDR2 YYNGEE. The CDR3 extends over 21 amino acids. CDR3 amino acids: CASSASSGTSGGLGYTGELFF. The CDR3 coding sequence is TGTGCCAGCAGCGCCTCGAGCGGGACTAGCGGGGGCCTGGGATACACCGGGGAGCTGTTTTTT.

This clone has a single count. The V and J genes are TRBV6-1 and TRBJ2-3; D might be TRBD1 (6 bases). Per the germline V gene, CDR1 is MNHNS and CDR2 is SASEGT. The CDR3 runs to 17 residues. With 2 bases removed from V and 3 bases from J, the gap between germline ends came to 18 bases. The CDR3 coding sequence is TGTGCCAGCAGTGAAAAACTAGTGGGAAGGGGGACAGATACGCAGTATTTT. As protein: CASSEKLVGRGTDTQYF.

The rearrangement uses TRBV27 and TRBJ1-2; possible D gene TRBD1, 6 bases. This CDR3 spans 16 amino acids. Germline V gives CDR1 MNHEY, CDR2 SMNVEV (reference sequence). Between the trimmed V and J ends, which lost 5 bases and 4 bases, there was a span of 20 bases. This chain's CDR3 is CASSGGGAVAGYGYTF. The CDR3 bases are TGTGCCAGCAGTGGGGGGGGCGCGGTTGCAGGCTATGGCTACACCTTC.

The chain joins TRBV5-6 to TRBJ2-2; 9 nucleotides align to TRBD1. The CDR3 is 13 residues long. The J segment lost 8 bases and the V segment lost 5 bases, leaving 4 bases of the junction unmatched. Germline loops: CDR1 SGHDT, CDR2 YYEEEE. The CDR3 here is CASRWTGAGELFF. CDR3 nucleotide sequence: TGTGCCAGCAGATGGACAGGGGCTGGGGAGCTGTTTTTT. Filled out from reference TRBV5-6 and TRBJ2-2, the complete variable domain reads DAGVTQSPTHLIKTRGQQVTLRCSPKSGHDTVSWYQQALGQGPQFIFQYYEEEERQRGNFPDRFSGHQFPNYSSELNVNALLLGDSALYLCASRWTGAGELFFGEGSRLTVL.

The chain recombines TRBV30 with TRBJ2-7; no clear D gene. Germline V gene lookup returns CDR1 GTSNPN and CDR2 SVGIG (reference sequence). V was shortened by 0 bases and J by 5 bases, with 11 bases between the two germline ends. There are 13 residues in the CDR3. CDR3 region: CAWSVYSGHEQYF. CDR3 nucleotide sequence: TGTGCCTGGAGTGTGTACTCAGGCCACGAGCAGTACTTC. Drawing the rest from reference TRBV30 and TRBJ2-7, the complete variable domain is SQTIHQWPATLVQPVGSPLSLECTVEGTSNPNLYWYRQAAGRGLQLLFYSVGIGQISSEVPQNLSASRPQDRQFILSSKKLLLSDSGFYLCAWSVYSGHEQYFGPGTRLTVT.

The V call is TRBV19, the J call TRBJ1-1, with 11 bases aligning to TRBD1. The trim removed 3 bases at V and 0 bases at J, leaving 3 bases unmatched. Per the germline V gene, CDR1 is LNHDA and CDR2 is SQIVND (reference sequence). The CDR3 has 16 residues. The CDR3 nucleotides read TGTGCCAGTAGTATTAGGACAGGGGGCCTGAACACTGAAGCTTTCTTT. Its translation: CASSIRTGGLNTEAFF.

The CDR3 loop reads CASSQTSGGYEQYF. CDR3 bases: TGTGCCAGCAGTCAAACTAGCGGGGGCTACGAGCAGTACTTC. The chain links TRBV27 to TRBJ2-7; 11 bases are a match to TRBD2. Germline CDR1 and CDR2: MNHEY and SMNVEV (reference sequence). CDR3 length: 14 residues. The trim removed 5 bases at V and 3 bases at J, leaving 3 bases unmatched.

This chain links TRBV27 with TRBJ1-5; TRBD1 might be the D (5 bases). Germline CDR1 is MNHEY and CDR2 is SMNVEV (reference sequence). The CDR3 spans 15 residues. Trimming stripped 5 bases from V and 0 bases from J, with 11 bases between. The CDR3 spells CASSPDSYSNQPQHF. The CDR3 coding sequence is TGTGCCAGCAGTCCCGACAGCTATAGCAATCAGCCCCAGCATTTT.

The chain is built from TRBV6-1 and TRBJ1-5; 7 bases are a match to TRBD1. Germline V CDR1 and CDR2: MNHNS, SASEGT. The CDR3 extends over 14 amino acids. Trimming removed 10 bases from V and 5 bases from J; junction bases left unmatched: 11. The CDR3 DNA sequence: TGTGCCACCAAAGACTACACAGGGGATCAGCCCCAGCATTTT. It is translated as CATKDYTGDQPQHF.

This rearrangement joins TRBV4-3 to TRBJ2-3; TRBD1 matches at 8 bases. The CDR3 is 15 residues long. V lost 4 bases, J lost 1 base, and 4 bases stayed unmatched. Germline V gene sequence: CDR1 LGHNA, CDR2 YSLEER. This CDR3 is CASSLSGGGTDTQYF. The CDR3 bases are TGCGCCAGCAGCCTCTCAGGGGGCGGCACAGATACGCAGTATTTT.

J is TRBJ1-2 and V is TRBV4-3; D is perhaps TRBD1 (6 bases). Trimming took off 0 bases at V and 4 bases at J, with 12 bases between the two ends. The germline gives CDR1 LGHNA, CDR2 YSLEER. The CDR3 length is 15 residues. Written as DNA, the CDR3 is TGCGCCAGCAGCCAAGATTGGGGGGGCGGCTATGGCTACACCTTC. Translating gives CASSQDWGGGYGYTF.

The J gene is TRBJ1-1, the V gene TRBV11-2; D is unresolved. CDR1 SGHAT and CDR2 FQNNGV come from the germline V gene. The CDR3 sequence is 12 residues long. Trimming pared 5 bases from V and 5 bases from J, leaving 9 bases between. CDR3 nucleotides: TGTGCCAGCAGCCGAACGGTAACTGAAGCTTTCTTT. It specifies CASSRTVTEAFF.

The DNA for the CDR3 is TGTGCCAGCACGAGGGGAGGGTTTGCGTCCTACGAGCAGTACTTC. It codes for CASTRGGFASYEQYF. This sequence joins TRBV6-1 and TRBJ2-7; 7 bases are a match to TRBD2. The germline V gene encodes CDR1 MNHNS and CDR2 SASEGT. J gave up 1 base and V 7 bases, and 10 bases lay outside the gene matches. The CDR3 has 15 residues.

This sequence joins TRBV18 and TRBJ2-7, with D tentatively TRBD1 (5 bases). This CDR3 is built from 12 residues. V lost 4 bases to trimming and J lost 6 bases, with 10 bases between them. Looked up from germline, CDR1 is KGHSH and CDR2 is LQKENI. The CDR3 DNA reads TGTGCCAGCTCACGGGTTGGGGCCGAGCAGTACTTC. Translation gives CASSRVGAEQYF.

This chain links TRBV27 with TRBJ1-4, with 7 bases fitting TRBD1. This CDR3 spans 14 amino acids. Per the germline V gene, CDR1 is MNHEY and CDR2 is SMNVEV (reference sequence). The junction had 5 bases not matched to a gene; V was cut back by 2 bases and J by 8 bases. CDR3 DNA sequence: TGTGCCAGCAGTTTAAGGGACAGTAAAGAAAAACTGTTTTTT. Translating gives CASSLRDSKEKLFF.

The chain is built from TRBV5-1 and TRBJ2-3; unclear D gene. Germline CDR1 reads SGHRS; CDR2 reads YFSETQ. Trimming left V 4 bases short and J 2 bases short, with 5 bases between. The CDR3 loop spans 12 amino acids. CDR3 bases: TGCGCCAGCAGCGCGAACACAGATACGCAGTATTTT. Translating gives CASSANTDTQYF.

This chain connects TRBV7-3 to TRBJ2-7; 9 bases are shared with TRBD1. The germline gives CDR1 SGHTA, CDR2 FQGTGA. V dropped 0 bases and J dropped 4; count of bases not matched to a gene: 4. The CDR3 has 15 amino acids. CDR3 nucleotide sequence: TGTGCCAGCAGCTTAACCGGGGGACAGGGTTACGAGCAGTACTTC. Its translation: CASSLTGGQGYEQYF.

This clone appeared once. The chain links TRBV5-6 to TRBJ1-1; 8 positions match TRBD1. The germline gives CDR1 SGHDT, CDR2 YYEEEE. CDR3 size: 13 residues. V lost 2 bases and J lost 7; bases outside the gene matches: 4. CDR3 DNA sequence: TGTGCCAGCAGCTTCCAGGGGGCGATTGAAGCTTTCTTT. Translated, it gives CASSFQGAIEAFF.

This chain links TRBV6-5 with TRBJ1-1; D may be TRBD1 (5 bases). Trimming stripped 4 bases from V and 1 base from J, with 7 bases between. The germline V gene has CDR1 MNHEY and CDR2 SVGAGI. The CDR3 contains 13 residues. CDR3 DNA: TGTGCCAGCAGTTTGACAGAGAACACTGAAGCTTTCTTT. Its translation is CASSLTENTEAFF.

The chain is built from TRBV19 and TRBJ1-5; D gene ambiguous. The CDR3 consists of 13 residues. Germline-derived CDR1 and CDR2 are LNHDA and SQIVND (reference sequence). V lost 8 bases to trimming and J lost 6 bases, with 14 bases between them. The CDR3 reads CASVPYPGQPQHF. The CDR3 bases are TGTGCCAGTGTCCCCTATCCGGGTCAGCCCCAGCATTTT. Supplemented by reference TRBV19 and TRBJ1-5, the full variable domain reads DGGITQSPKYLFRKEGQNVTLSCEQNLNHDAMYWYRQDPGQGLRLIYYSQIVNDFQKGDIAEGYSVSREKKESFPLTVTSAQKNPTAFYLCASVPYPGQPQHFGDGTRLSIL.

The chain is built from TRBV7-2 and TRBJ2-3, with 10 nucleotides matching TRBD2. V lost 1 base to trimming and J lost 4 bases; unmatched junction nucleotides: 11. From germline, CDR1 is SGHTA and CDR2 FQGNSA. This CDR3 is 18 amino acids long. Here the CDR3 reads CASSLEPAGGPGADTQYF. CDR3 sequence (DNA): TGTGCCAGCAGCTTAGAGCCAGCGGGGGGGCCAGGGGCAGATACGCAGTATTTT.